The rows below give T cell receptor beta chains drawn from one sample of a study of blood T cell repertoires in COVID-19. Only in-frame clones appear in the TCRdb table, and some are missing; sequencing was by immunoSEQ multiplex PCR. The sample records tens of thousands of clones, 80% to 90% being singletons. The sequenced sample consisted of peripheral blood. These receptors were obtained from a woman older than 75 with active or convalescent COVID-19. CDR3s include the opening cysteine and the closing phenylalanine or tryptophan. Each record gives: J gene, D gene, V gene, clone size, CDR3 DNA, CDR3 protein. A D gene is named only where the DNA matches it firmly. Clone size is shown for a subset of rows, as once, few, many or a class of expanded clone.

TRBJ1-6 . TRBV6-5 . TGTGCCAGCAGTTTAACAGAGAATTCACCCCTCCACTTT CASSLTENSPLHF
TRBJ1-4 TRBD1 TRBV5-1 . TGCGCCAGCAGCCTCGTCCGGGACAGGGGTGAAAAACTGTTTTTT CASSLVRDRGEKLFF
TRBJ2-2 . TRBV19 medium-sized TGTGCCAGTAGCCTAAGGGGCACCGGGGAGCTGTTTTTT CASSLRGTGELFF
TRBJ1-1 . TRBV3-1/TRBV3-2 . TGTGCCAGCAGCCAAGATCGGGAATCTGAAGCTTTCTTT CASSQDRESEAFF
TRBJ2-7 TRBD2 TRBV13 . TGTGCCAGCAGCTTCGGGGGGGGAAGATCCTACGAGCAGTACTTC CASSFGGGRSYEQYF
TRBJ2-5 TRBD1 TRBV18 . TGTGCCAGCTCACCAACCGGGACAGGGGGTCGAGAGACCCAGTACTTC CASSPTGTGGRETQYF
TRBJ2-3 . TRBV5-1 . TGCGCCAGCAGCTTGGGACTCTCTAGCACAGATACGCAGTATTTT CASSLGLSSTDTQYF
TRBJ2-7 . TRBV29-1 . TGCAGCGTTGAAGATGACAGAGCCTACGAGCAGTACTTC CSVEDDRAYEQYF
TRBJ1-2 . TRBV6-5 . TGTGCCAGCAGCCTCCAAAGGGCGGGTGGGTATGGCTACACCTTC CASSLQRAGGYGYTF
TRBJ2-1 TRBD2 TRBV19 . TGTGCCAGTAGTACTACGGTCCCGGGACTAGCGGGAGCTATCTACAATGAGCAGTTCTTC CASSTTVPGLAGAIYNEQFF
TRBJ1-4 TRBD1 TRBV7-9 . TGTGCCAGCAGCTTAGGTTGGGGACAGAGCAGAAAACTGTTTTTT CASSLGWGQSRKLFF
TRBJ1-4 TRBD1 TRBV5-5 . TGTGCCAGCAGCTTTCAAAGGGGACAGGCTGAAAAACTGTTTTTT CASSFQRGQAEKLFF
TRBJ1-6 TRBD1 TRBV10-3 once TGTGCCATCCGGGACAGGGTGGATTCACCCCTCCACTTT CAIRDRVDSPLHF
TRBJ2-1 . TRBV28 . TGTGCCAGCAGTTCTTTAGCCTCATCGAATGAGCAGTTCTTC CASSSLASSNEQFF
TRBJ1-3 TRBD1 TRBV10-3 . TGTGCCATCAGACAGGGGGCAACCTCTGGAAACACCATATATTTT CAIRQGATSGNTIYF
TRBJ2-1 . TRBV27 . TGTGCCAGCAGTCTCACCTCCGGGGTGACGGGCCTCTCCTACAATGAGCAGTTCTTC CASSLTSGVTGLSYNEQFF
TRBJ1-1 . TRBV3-1/TRBV3-2 . TGTGCCAGCAGCTGGGGGGTCACCACTGAAGCTTTCTTT CASSWGVTTEAFF
TRBJ2-1 TRBD2 TRBV30 . TGTGCCTGGAGCGGCGGGGGTTTATACAATGAGCAGTTCTTC CAWSGGGLYNEQFF
TRBJ2-3 TRBD2 TRBV9 . TGTGCCAGCAGCCGCCGGAGCGGGAAGACAGATACGCAGTATTTT CASSRRSGKTDTQYF
TRBJ1-1 TRBD1 TRBV5-1 . TGCGCCAGCAGCACCGGGACAGCCAGCTTGGGGGGCACTGAAGCTTTCTTT CASSTGTASLGGTEAFF
TRBJ2-5 . TRBV21-1 . TGTGCCAGCAGCAAAGCTGATCCGGACAGCAAAGAGACCCAGTACTTC CASSKADPDSKETQYF
TRBJ2-1 TRBD2 TRBV7-2 few TGTGCCAGCAGCCGGGGAGGGGTCTACAATGAGCAGTTCTTC CASSRGGVYNEQFF
TRBJ2-3 . TRBV9 . TGTGCCAGCAGCGTAGATGGCAGTCTCACAGATACGCAGTATTTT CASSVDGSLTDTQYF
TRBJ1-1 . TRBV19 . TGTGCCAGCCGGAAAGGTAACAGGCAAGTCATGAACACTGAAGCTTTCTTT CASRKGNRQVMNTEAFF
TRBJ1-1 TRBD1 TRBV5-1 . TGCGCCAGCAGCTATAACCGGGACAGCACTGAAGCTTTCTTT CASSYNRDSTEAFF
TRBJ2-5 . TRBV6-5 . TGTGCCAGCAGCACACCGCCTCAAGAGACCCAGTACTTC CASSTPPQETQYF
TRBJ1-1 . TRBV5-1 . TGCGCCAGCAGCTTGGATAGTTACACTGAAGCTTTCTTT CASSLDSYTEAFF
TRBJ1-4 . TRBV28 . TGTGCCAGCGGAGGACAGCAGGATTTTGAAAAACTGTTTTTT CASGGQQDFEKLFF
TRBJ2-5 . TRBV6-4 . TGTGCCAGCAGTGGCACCCAATTTAGAATTCAAGAGACCCAGTACTTC CASSGTQFRIQETQYF